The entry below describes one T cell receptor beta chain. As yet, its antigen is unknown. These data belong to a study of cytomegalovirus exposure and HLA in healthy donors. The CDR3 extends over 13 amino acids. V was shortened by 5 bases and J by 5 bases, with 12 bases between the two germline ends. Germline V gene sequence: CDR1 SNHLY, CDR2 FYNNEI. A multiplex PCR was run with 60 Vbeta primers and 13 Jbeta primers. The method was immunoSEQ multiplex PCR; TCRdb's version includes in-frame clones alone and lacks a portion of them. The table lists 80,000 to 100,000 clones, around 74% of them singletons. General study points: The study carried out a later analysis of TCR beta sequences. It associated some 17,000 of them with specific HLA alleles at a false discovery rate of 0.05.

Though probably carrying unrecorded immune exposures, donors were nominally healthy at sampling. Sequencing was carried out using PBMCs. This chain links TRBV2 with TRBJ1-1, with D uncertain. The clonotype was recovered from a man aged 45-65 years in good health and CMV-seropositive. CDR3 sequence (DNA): TGTGCCAGCAGTCTGACATCGGGAACTGAAGCTTTCTTT. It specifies CASSLTSGTEAFF.